One sample yielded the 6 T cell receptor beta chains listed below, sequenced in a study of blood T cells in healthy people across ages. With a J-beta primer mix and a sample-barcoded 5' primer, a second PCR ran roughly 7 to 11 cycles. Via MiXCR, TCRdb re-called the 5' RACE reads, giving one row per CDR3 protein. The sample has 540,000 or so distinct CDR3 sequences, 47% seen once. The sequencing sample was made of blood. All receptors derive from an older man in good health.

This clonotype was recorded at least ten times. The chain couples TRBV6-6 to TRBJ1-6, with TRBD1 as a possible D gene (6 bases). V lost 0 bases to trimming and J lost 14 bases, with 14 bases between them. Per the germline V gene, CDR1 is MNHNY and CDR2 is SVGAGI (reference sequence). This CDR3 has 14 residues. DNA of the CDR3: TGTGCCAGCAGTTACTCCCGGGACACGGGTTCCCTCCACTTT. Its protein is CASSYSRDTGSLHF.

The rearrangement joins TRBV29-1 to TRBJ2-5; D perhaps matches TRBD2 (5 bases). V lost 4 bases, J lost 5 bases, and 8 bases lay in between. The V gene's germline CDR1 is SQVTM and CDR2 ANQGSEA. This CDR3 contains 11 residues. The CDR3 protein is CSVARRETQYF. The CDR3 region has the DNA TGCAGCGTTGCCAGGAGGGAGACCCAGTACTTC.

The chain links TRBV27 to TRBJ1-2; the D is unclear. This CDR3 is 14 amino acids long. Germline V gives CDR1 MNHEY, CDR2 SMNVEV (reference sequence). V was pared by 3 bases and J by 0 bases, with 8 bases between. CDR3 in amino acids: CASSFSFPNYGYTF. The DNA of the CDR3 is TGTGCCAGCAGTTTCTCTTTTCCTAACTATGGCTACACCTTC.

The chain employs TRBV27 and TRBJ2-7, with 7 bases that match TRBD1. The CDR3 loop spans 12 amino acids. V shed 3 bases and J 6 bases; nucleotides not matched to a gene: 2. Germline V gives CDR1 MNHEY, CDR2 SMNVEV (reference sequence). CDR3 DNA sequence: TGTGCCAGCAGTTTTTACAGGGGCGAGCAGTACTTC. Protein: CASSFYRGEQYF.

The chain employs TRBV6-5 and TRBJ1-2, with D maybe TRBD1 (5 bases). Germline V lookup: CDR1 MNHEY, CDR2 SVGAGI. The ends were cut back, 6 bases at V and 1 base at J, with 9 bases in the middle. This CDR3 comprises 13 residues. CDR3 protein: CASRGDGNYGYTF. The CDR3 coding sequence is TGTGCCAGCAGGGGGGACGGTAACTATGGCTACACCTTC.

Notes on this clonotype: At one boundary the junction diverges from the germline segment, which might be a read error. V and J are TRBV7-9 and TRBJ2-1; TRBD2 matches at 11 bases. The germline V gene has CDR1 SEHNR and CDR2 FQNEAQ (reference sequence). CDR3 size: 16 residues. In DNA form, the CDR3 reads TGTGCCAGCAGCATAGCCGGGACTAGCGGCTACAATGAGCAGTTCTTC. The encoded protein is CASSIAGTSGYNEQFF.